The clone carrying this T cell receptor beta chain was seen repeatedly, ten times or more. No antigen is known for it. Germline V gives CDR1 KGHDR, CDR2 SFDVKD. V was trimmed by 3 bases and J by 2 bases, leaving 15 bases between them. This CDR3 comprises 16 residues. This entry belongs to a study of Graves' ophthalmopathy and Graves' hyperthyroidism. About the study: The study drew peripheral blood at initial diagnosis, before any treatment.

Overall study results and limits: Sensitivity of roughly 88% and specificity of less than 82% were achieved when a 13-signature model separated ophthalmopathy from stable hyperthyroidism. The majority of expanded thyroid clonotypes above 0.001 frequency also occurred in blood.

Hyperthyroidism patients, all newly diagnosed, had under 2 months' duration and ages of 18 to 65. TCR beta CDR3 regions were amplified from RNA transcripts. Investigators did first-round RT-PCR with HTBI primers, then second-round multiplex PCR. TCRdb analysed the multiplex PCR reads with MiXCR anew, one entry per CDR3 protein. This sample has roughly 380,000 distinct CDR3 sequences, with approximately 15% found just once. The V and J genes are TRBV24-1 and TRBJ2-5, with a possible D match to TRBD2 (5 bases). The sample taken for sequencing was peripheral blood. This clonotype originated in a woman in her late teens or twenties with stable Graves' hyperthyroidism. The CDR3 DNA reads TGTGCCACCAGTGATCCGGGTAGCGTAGGACAAGAGACCCAGTACTTC. Encoded protein: CATSDPGSVGQETQYF.